This T cell receptor (beta chain) was captured by sequencing in a study of metastatic and nonmetastatic thyroid tumors (dated by TCRdb to the early 2020s). About the investigation overall: Repertoires were compared across peripheral blood and tumor or nodule tissue samples from malignant and benign thyroid patients. Broad study findings and their caveats: In both blood and tumor samples, TCR beta diversity was reported to be significantly higher in malignant tumors than in benign nodules.

In this sample, this clone turned up a few times. Its recognized antigen is unknown. Base qualities are not at hand, and no much larger clone is one base apart. None of the patients had been given any treatment before thyroid surgery. Using T-cell receptor beta sequencing, the researchers looked back retrospectively at clinical samples from patients, gathered between the early 2010s and the late 2010s. From its cysteine to its phenylalanine, the CDR3 spans 15 amino acids. Just the 45-base CDR3 DNA is kept, in frame starting at base 1. V and J are trimmed by 5 bases and 8 bases, and the gene matches miss 6 bases of the junction. CDR1 MNHNS and CDR2 SASEGT were looked up in the germline V gene. The library was prepared using PCR. The instrument was an Illumina HiSeq 4000. High-throughput sequencing was used to profile the TCR beta-chain CDR3 region of every patient. Concerning the study's data processing: A classifier to discriminate distant-metastatic papillary thyroid cancer patients was built from CDR3 differences across clinicopathological groups. To measure repertoire diversity the researchers used the Shannon index, while the Morisita-Horn index served to gauge how similar the tumor and blood repertoires were. TCRdb passed the public sequencing reads through fastp at Q25 and MiXCR, retaining productive beta sequences. The V and J calls were not made by the authors but by TCRdb's processing. The sample table contains approximately 17,000 clones; only one count was recorded for roughly a quarter of them. The ten largest clones take up under 11% of the sample.

This clonotype was sampled from a female donor with papillary thyroid cancer or a benign thyroid nodule (not recorded which). Some clones in this sample may be carry-over from other donors' samples. The chain is made from TRBV6-1 and TRBJ1-6; 10 bases in the junction line up with TRBD1. Sequenced material: adjacent normal tissue. The CDR3 region: CASSTDRGRDSPLHF. The sequenced DNA is TGTGCCAGCAGTACCGACAGGGGGCGAGATTCACCCCTCCACTTT.